Listed below are T cell receptor beta chains from one sample, sequenced in a study of blood T cell repertoires in COVID-19. Clones were sequenced by immunoSEQ multiplex PCR, and TCRdb holds only the in-frame ones, with some missing. The data show 100,000 to 150,000 clones, about 72% seen once. The sequenced sample consisted of peripheral blood. These receptors all stem from a woman aged 70-85 years with acute or convalescent COVID-19. The CDR3 runs from the conserved cysteine through the conserved F or W. D genes are given only for firm matches. The size field is filled for only some rows; it gives once, few, many or a size class.

v_call	d_call	j_call	clone_size	cdr3_nt	cdr3_aa
TRBV12-5	-	TRBJ2-5	-	TGTGCTAGTGGCCAAACCTTCGGGAACCAAGAGACCCAGTACTTC	CASGQTFGNQETQYF
TRBV19	-	TRBJ1-5	-	TGTGCCAGTAGTCTTCGGGGGGGCGCGGGCAATCAGCCCCAGCATTTT	CASSLRGGAGNQPQHF
TRBV7-9	-	TRBJ1-1	-	TGTGCCAGCAGCTTACAGGGCATTGAAGCTTTCTTT	CASSLQGIEAFF
TRBV5-8	-	TRBJ2-5	-	TGTGCCAGCAGCTTGCCAGGGAACCAAGAGACCCAGTACTTC	CASSLPGNQETQYF
TRBV4-1	-	TRBJ2-3	-	TGCGCCAGCAGCCAGGGGCGCGGGGCAGATACGCAGTATTTT	CASSQGRGADTQYF
TRBV19	-	TRBJ1-1	few	TGTGCCAGTAGTGTACGGCAGGGGTTAATGAACACTGAAGCTTTCTTT	CASSVRQGLMNTEAFF
TRBV27	TRBD1	TRBJ2-1	many	TGTGCCAGCAGTACATCGGACAGGGACGATTCCTACAATGAGCAGTTCTTC	CASSTSDRDDSYNEQFF
TRBV5-6	-	TRBJ2-7	once	TGTGCCAGCAGCTTCGGCAGGGCTTACGAGCAGTACTTC	CASSFGRAYEQYF
TRBV4-3	TRBD1	TRBJ1-2	-	TGCGCCAGCAGCCAAGTGGCGACAGGGCTCGGGTACACCTTC	CASSQVATGLGYTF
TRBV2	TRBD1	TRBJ1-6	-	TGTGCCAGCAGTGCGGGGACAGGATATAATTCACCCCTCCACTTT	CASSAGTGYNSPLHF
TRBV30	TRBD1	TRBJ2-7	-	TGTGCCTGGAGTTTGGGACAGGGTTACGAGCAGTACTTC	CAWSLGQGYEQYF
TRBV7-2	TRBD1	TRBJ1-1	-	TGTGCCAGCAGGTCAGACAGGGGTTCGAGGACTGAAGCTTTCTTT	CASRSDRGSRTEAFF
TRBV27	-	TRBJ2-3	-	TGTGCCAGCAGTTTATGGACAGCCCCAGATACGCAGTATTTT	CASSLWTAPDTQYF
TRBV19	-	TRBJ1-1	-	TGTGCCAGTAGTATAGGGACAGCCGTCATGAACACTGAAGCTTTCTTT	CASSIGTAVMNTEAFF
TRBV29-1	-	TRBJ2-7	-	TGCAGCGTTGAAGACGCACTAAGCGAGCAGTACTTC	CSVEDALSEQYF
TRBV9	TRBD2	TRBJ2-1	-	TGTGCCAGCAGCGTAACTAGCGGTGCCTACAATGAGCAGTTCTTC	CASSVTSGAYNEQFF
TRBV7-9	TRBD1	TRBJ1-1	once	TGTGCCAGCAGCCGACAGGGGGCAGGGACTGAAGCTTTCTTT	CASSRQGAGTEAFF
TRBV19	TRBD2	TRBJ2-1	-	TGTGCCAGTAGTTCGCCTAGCGGGAATGAGCAGTTCTTC	CASSSPSGNEQFF
TRBV5-5	-	TRBJ1-2	-	TGTGCCAGCAGCTTGGGAGCCCAGGGAATCTATGGCTACACCTTC	CASSLGAQGIYGYTF
TRBV6-1	TRBD1	TRBJ2-5	few	TGTGCCAGCAGTGAAGCGCACAGGGGGCGAGAGACCCAGTACTTC	CASSEAHRGRETQYF
TRBV18	TRBD2	TRBJ2-3	-	TGTGCCAGCTCACTAACTAGCGGGAGCAGCACAGATACGCAGTATTTT	CASSLTSGSSTDTQYF
TRBV11-2	TRBD1	TRBJ1-2	many	TGTGCCAGCAGCTTATTCGCAGGGGGCAACTATGGCTACACCTTC	CASSLFAGGNYGYTF
TRBV28	-	TRBJ1-1	-	TGTGCCAGCAGTTCCCAGGGTCGTGTCGTGAACACTGAAGCTTTCTTT	CASSSQGRVVNTEAFF
TRBV4-3	TRBD2	TRBJ2-3	-	TGCGCCAGCAGCCAGAGAAGCGGGGGGGCGGAAGATACGCAGTATTTT	CASSQRSGGAEDTQYF
TRBV18	TRBD2	TRBJ2-2	-	TGTGCCAGCTCACCATGGAGCGGGGCCACCGGGGAGCTGTTTTTT	CASSPWSGATGELFF
TRBV7-8	-	TRBJ2-6	once	TGTGCCAGCAGCTTAGAGAAGCGGCTGGGCTCTGGGGCCAACGTCCTGACTTTC	CASSLEKRLGSGANVLTF
TRBV29-1	-	TRBJ2-1	-	TGCATCACGGGAAAGGGGGTCGGTGGTGAGCAGTTCTTC	CITGKGVGGEQFF
TRBV5-1	-	TRBJ2-7	-	TGCGCCAGCAGCTCCGATAGCTCCTACGAGCAGTACTTC	CASSSDSSYEQYF
TRBV19	TRBD1	TRBJ1-1	few	TGTGCCAGTAGTATTTCCGGGACAGGGGCTTACGAAGCTTTCTTT	CASSISGTGAYEAFF
TRBV9	TRBD2	TRBJ2-7	-	TGTGCCAGCAGCGTAGAAGCGGGGGGGTACTACGAGCAGTACTTC	CASSVEAGGYYEQYF
TRBV7-8	TRBD1	TRBJ2-1	-	TGTGCCAGCAGCTTCCGGGACAGGGTAGACAATGAGCAGTTCTTC	CASSFRDRVDNEQFF
TRBV5-1	TRBD1	TRBJ1-4	few	TGCGCCAGCAGCTCAGGGACAGGGATTGAAAAACTGTTTTTT	CASSSGTGIEKLFF
TRBV7-2	-	TRBJ1-2	once	TGTGCCAGCAGCTTAGGCCTCGTGGGGGGAGGCTACACCTTC	CASSLGLVGGGYTF
TRBV18	TRBD1	TRBJ2-5	-	TGTGCCAGCTCACGGGACAGCGAAGAGACCCAGTACTTC	CASSRDSEETQYF
TRBV15	-	TRBJ2-1	-	TGTGCCACCAGCAGAGAGGGCCCCAGGCGCAATGAGCAGTTCTTC	CATSREGPRRNEQFF
TRBV30	-	TRBJ1-4	-	TGTGCCTGGAGTATGCGAGGGAGGGGGTATGATGAAAAACTGTTTTTT	CAWSMRGRGYDEKLFF
TRBV27	-	TRBJ1-5	once	TGTGCCAGCAGTTTACTCGCCAGGGCAAAGAATCAGCCCCAGCATTTT	CASSLLARAKNQPQHF
TRBV10-3	TRBD2	TRBJ2-1	-	TGTGCCATAGACTCCGGGACTAGCGGGGGTTCCTACAATGAGCAGTTCTTC	CAIDSGTSGGSYNEQFF
TRBV6-5	-	TRBJ1-4	once	TGTGCCAGCAGATGGGAGGAAAAACTGTTTTTT	CASRWEEKLFF
TRBV18	TRBD1	TRBJ1-3	few	TGTGCCAGCTCACCTCCCGGGACAGGGGGAAACACCATATATTTT	CASSPPGTGGNTIYF
TRBV7-9	-	TRBJ2-3	-	TGTGCCAGCAGCTCCCTAAGGGGCGTAAGCACAGATACGCAGTATTTT	CASSSLRGVSTDTQYF
TRBV19	-	TRBJ2-7	few	TGTGCCAGTAGTTCATGGACAGAAGCCTACGAGCAGTACTTC	CASSSWTEAYEQYF
TRBV18	-	TRBJ2-6	few	TGTGCCAGCTCGCCAAACAGGGCCGGGGCCAACGTCCTGACTTTC	CASSPNRAGANVLTF
TRBV13	-	TRBJ2-6	many	TGTGCCAGCAGCTTAGACGGTGCTGGGGCCAACGTCCTGACTTTC	CASSLDGAGANVLTF
TRBV6-5	TRBD1	TRBJ1-2	many	TGTGCCAGCAGTCGAATTAAACAGGGGGATTATGGCTACACCTTC	CASSRIKQGDYGYTF
TRBV29-1	-	TRBJ1-1	-	TGCAGCGTCTCCCCCCGGGGAGGGGCAAACACTGAAGCTTTCTTT	CSVSPRGGANTEAFF
TRBV5-6	-	TRBJ2-7	-	TGTGCCAGCAGCCGACAGGCCTACGAGCAGTACTTC	CASSRQAYEQYF
TRBV10-2	TRBD1	TRBJ2-7	-	TGCGCCAGCAGCGGGACAGGGGACGAGCAGTACTTC	CASSGTGDEQYF
TRBV11-1	-	TRBJ2-7	-	TGTGCCAGCAGCTTAGGAGGCTCCTACGAGCAGTACTTC	CASSLGGSYEQYF
TRBV3-1/TRBV3-2	-	TRBJ2-1	-	TGTGCCAGCAGCCTAGGACAGAGCTCCTACAATGAGCAGTTCTTC	CASSLGQSSYNEQFF
TRBV28	TRBD2	TRBJ2-1	-	TGTGCCAGCAGTCCTGCTAGCGGGAGGAGTGGTGAGCAGTTCTTC	CASSPASGRSGEQFF
TRBV11-3	-	TRBJ1-1	-	TGTGCCAGCAGCTTCTACAGGGACACTGAAGCTTTCTTT	CASSFYRDTEAFF
TRBV29-1	TRBD2	TRBJ2-1	once	TGCAGCGTTGTGGGGGGGTTGGGGAATGAGCAGTTCTTC	CSVVGGLGNEQFF
TRBV6-5	TRBD1	TRBJ1-1	-	TGTGCCAGCAGTTACTTACAGGGGGAAGCTTTCTTT	CASSYLQGEAFF
TRBV12-2	-	TRBJ2-7	-	TGTGCAAGTCGCTTAAACCTTCGGGGGGGGTCCTACGAGCAGTACTTC	CASRLNLRGGSYEQYF
TRBV2	TRBD1	TRBJ2-7	-	TGTGCCAGCCGGCAGGGGGACCTCCCCCCCTATGAGCAGTACTTC	CASRQGDLPPYEQYF
TRBV18	TRBD1	TRBJ1-1	once	TGTGCCAGCTCACCACCGACAGGGGTGAGAACTGAAGCTTTCTTT	CASSPPTGVRTEAFF
TRBV2	-	TRBJ1-2	-	TGTGCCAGCAGTGAGATAGGGGCGCCTAACTATGGCTACACCTTC	CASSEIGAPNYGYTF